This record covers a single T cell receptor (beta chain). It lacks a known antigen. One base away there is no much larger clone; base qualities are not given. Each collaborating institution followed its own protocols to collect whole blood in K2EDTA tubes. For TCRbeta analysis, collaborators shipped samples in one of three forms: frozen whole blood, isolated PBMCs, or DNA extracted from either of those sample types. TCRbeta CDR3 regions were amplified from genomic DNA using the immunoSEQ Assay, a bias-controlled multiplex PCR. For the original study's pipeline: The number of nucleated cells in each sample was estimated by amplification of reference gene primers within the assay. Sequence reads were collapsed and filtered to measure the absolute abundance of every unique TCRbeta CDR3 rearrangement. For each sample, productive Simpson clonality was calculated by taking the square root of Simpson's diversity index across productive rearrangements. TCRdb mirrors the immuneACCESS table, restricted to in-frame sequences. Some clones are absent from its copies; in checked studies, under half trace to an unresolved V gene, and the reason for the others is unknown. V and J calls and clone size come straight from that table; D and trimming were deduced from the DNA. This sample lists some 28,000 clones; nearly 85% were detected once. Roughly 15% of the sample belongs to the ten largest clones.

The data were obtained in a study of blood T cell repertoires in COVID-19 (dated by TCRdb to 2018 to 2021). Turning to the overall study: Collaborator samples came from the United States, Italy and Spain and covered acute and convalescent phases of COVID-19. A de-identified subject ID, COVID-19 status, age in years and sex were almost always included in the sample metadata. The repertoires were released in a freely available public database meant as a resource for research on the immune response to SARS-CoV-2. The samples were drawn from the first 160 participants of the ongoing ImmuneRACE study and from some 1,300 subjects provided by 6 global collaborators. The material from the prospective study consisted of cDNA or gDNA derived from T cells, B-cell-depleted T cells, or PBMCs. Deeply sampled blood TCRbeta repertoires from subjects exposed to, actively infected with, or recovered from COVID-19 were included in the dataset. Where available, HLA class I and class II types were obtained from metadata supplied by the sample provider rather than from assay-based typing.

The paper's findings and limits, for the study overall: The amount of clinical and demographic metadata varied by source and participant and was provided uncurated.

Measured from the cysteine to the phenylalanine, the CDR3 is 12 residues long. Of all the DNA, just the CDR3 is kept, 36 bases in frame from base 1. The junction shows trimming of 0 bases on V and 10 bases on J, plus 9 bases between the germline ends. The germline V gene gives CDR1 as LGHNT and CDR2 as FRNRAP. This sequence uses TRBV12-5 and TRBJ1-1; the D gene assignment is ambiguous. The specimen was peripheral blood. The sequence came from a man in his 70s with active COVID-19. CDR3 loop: CASGLVRGPAFF. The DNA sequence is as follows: TGTGCTAGTGGTTTGGTAAGAGGGCCAGCTTTCTTT.